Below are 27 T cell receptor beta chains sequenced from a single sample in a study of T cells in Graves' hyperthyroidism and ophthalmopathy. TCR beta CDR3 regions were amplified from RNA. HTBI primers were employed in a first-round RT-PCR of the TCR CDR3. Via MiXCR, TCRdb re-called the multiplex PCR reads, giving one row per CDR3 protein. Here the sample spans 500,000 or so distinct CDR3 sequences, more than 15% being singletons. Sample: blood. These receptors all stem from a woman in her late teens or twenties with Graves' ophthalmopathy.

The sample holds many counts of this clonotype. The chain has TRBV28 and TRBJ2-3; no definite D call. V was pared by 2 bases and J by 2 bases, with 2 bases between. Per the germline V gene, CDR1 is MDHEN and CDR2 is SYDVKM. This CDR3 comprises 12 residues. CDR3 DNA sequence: TGTGCCAGCAGTTTACCCACAGATACGCAGTATTTT. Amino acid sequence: CASSLPTDTQYF.

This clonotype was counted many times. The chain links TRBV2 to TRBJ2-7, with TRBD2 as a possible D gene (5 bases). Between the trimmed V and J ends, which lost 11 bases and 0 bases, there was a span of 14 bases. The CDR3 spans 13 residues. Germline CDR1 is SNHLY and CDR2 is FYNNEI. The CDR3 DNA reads TGTGCCTCCGAGGGCAGGATCTCCTACGAGCAGTACTTC. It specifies CASEGRISYEQYF.

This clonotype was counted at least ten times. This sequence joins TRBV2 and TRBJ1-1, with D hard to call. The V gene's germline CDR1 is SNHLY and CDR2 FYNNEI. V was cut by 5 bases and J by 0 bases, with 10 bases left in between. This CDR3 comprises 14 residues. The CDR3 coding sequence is TGTGCCAGCAGTCCCGAGACACTGAACACTGAAGCTTTCTTT. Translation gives CASSPETLNTEAFF.

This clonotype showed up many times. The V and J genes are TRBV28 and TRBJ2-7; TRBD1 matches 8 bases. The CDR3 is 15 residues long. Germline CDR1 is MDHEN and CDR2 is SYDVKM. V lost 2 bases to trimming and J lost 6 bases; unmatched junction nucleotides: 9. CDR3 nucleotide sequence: TGTGCCAGCAGTTTACAGGGGGCGAACCGCGGCGAGCAGTACTTC. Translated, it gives CASSLQGANRGEQYF.

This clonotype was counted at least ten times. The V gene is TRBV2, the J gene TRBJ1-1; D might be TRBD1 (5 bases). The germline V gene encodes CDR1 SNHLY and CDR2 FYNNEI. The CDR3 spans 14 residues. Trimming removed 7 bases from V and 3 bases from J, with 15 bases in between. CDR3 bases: TGTGCCAGCAACCCTAACAGGTTAGACACTGAAGCTTTCTTT. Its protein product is CASNPNRLDTEAFF.

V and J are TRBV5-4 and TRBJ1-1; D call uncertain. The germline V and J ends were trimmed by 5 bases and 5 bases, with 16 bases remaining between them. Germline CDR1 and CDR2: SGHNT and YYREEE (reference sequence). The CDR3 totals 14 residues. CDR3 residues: CASRPGTTETEAFF. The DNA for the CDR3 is TGTGCCAGCAGACCCGGAACAACGGAAACTGAAGCTTTCTTT.

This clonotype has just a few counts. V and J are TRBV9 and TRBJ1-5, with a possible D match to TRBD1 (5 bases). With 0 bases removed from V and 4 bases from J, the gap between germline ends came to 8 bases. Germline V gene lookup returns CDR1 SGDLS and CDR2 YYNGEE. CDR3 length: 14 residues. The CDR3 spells CASSVGGENQPQHF. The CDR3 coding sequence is TGTGCCAGCAGCGTAGGGGGGGAGAATCAGCCCCAGCATTTT.

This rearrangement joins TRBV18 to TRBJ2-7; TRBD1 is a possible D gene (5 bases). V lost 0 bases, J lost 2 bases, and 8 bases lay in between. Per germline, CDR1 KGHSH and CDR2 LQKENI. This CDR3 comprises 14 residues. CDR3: CASSPPDTAYEQYF. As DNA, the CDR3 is TGTGCCAGCTCACCACCGGACACTGCCTACGAGCAGTACTTC.

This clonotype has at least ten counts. CDR3 sequence reads: CASSVVAGPGMNTEAFF. CDR3 nucleotide sequence: TGTGCCAGCAGCGTAGTGGCGGGGCCGGGGATGAACACTGAAGCTTTCTTT. The chain joins TRBV9 to TRBJ1-1; D is perhaps TRBD1 (5 bases). The CDR3 extends over 17 amino acids. The V and J ends lost 0 bases and 0 bases respectively, with 15 bases between them. Germline CDR1 reads SGDLS; CDR2 reads YYNGEE.

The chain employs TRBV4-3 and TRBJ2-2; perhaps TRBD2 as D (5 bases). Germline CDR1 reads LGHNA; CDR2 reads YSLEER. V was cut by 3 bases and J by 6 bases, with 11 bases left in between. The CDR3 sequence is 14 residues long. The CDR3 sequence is CASSQDRGPGELFF. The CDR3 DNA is TGCGCCAGCAGCCAGGATCGGGGTCCCGGGGAGCTGTTTTTT.

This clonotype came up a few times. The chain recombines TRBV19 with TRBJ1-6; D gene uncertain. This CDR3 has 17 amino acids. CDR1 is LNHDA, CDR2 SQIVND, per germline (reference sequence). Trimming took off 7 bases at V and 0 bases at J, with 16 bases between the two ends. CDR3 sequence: CASNSYAGSSYNSPLHF. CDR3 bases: TGTGCCAGTAATAGTTATGCGGGAAGCTCCTATAATTCACCCCTCCACTTT.

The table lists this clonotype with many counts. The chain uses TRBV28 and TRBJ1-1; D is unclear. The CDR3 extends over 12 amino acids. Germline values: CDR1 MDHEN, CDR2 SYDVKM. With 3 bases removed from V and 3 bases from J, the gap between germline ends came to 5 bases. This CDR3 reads CASSFGDTEAFF. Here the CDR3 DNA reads TGTGCCAGCAGTTTCGGGGACACTGAAGCTTTCTTT.

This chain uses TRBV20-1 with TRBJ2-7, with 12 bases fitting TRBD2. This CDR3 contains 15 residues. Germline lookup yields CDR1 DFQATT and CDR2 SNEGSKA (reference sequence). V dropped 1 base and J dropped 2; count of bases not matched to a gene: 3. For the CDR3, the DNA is TGCAGTGCTAGAGGGACTAGCGGGGCGCCCTACGAGCAGTACTTC. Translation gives CSARGTSGAPYEQYF.

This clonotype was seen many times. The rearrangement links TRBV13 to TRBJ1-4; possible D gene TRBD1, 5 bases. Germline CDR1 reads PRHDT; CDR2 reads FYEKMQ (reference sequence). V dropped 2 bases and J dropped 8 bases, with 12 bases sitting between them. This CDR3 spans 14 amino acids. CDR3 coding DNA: TGTGCCAGCAGCTTAAGGGGCGCGGAGGAAAAACTGTTTTTT. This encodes CASSLRGAEEKLFF.

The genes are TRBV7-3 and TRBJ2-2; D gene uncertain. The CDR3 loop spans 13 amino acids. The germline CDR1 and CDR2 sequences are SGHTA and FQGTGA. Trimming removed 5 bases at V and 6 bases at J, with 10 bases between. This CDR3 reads CASSPLLAGELFF. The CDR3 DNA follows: TGTGCCAGCAGCCCCCTCCTAGCCGGGGAGCTGTTTTTT.

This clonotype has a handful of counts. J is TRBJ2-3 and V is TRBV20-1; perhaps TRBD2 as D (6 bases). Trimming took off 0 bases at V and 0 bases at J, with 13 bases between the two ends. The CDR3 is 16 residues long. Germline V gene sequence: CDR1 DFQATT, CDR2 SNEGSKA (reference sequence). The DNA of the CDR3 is TGCAGTGCTAGAGAGTGGGGCGGGGCTAGCACAGATACGCAGTATTTT. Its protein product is CSAREWGGASTDTQYF.

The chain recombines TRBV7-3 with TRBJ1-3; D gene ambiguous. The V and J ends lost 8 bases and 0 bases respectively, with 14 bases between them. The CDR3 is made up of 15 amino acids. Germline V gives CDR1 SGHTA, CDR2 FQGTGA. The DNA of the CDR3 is TGTGCCAGCGGCCCCGCAATAGGCTCTGGAAACACCATATATTTT. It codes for CASGPAIGSGNTIYF.

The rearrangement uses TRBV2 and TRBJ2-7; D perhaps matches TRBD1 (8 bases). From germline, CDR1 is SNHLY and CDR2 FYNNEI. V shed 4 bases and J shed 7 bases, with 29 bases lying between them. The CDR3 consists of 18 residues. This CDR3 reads CASSGDYTRDRTFWEQYF. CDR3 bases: TGTGCCAGCAGTGGGGACTACACCAGGGACAGGACCTTTTGGGAGCAGTACTTC.

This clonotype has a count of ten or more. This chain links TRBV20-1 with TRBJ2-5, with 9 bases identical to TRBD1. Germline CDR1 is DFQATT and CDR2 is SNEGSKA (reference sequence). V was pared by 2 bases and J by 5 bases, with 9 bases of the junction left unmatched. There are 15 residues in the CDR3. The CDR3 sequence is CSARTRTGVTETQYF. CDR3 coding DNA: TGCAGTGCTAGAACTCGGACAGGGGTTACGGAGACCCAGTACTTC.

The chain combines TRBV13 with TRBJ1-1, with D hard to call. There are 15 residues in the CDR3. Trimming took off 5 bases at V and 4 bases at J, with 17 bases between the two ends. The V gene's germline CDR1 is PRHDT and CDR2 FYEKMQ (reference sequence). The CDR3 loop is CASSPQERRTTEAFF. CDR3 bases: TGTGCCAGCAGCCCCCAGGAACGGCGAACCACTGAAGCTTTCTTT. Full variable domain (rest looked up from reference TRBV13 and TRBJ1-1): AAGVIQSPRHLIKEKRETATLKCYPIPRHDTVYWYQQGPGQDPQFLISFYEKMQSDKGSIPDRFSAQQFSDYHSELNMSSLELGDSALYFCASSPQERRTTEAFFGQGTRLTVV.

In DNA, the CDR3 is TGCAGTGCCGCGGACAGCTCAACTTCCTACAATGAGCAGTTCTTC. This codes for CSAADSSTSYNEQFF. V usage is TRBV20-1 and J usage is TRBJ2-1; a weak D match, TRBD1 (6 bases). The CDR3 has 15 amino acids. Trimming removed 6 bases at V and 1 base at J, with 16 bases between. The V gene's germline CDR1 is DFQATT and CDR2 SNEGSKA (reference sequence).

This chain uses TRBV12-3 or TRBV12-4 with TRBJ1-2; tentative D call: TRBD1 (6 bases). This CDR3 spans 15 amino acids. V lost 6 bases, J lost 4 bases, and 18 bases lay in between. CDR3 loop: CASRATGSKFYGYTF. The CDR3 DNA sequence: TGTGCCAGCAGGGCAACAGGGTCGAAGTTCTATGGCTACACCTTC.

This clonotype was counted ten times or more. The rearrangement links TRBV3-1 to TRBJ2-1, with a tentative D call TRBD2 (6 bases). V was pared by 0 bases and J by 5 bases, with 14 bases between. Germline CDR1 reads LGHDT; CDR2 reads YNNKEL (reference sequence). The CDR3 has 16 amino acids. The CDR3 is CASSQDGGTRHNEQFF. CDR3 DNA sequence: TGTGCCAGCAGCCAAGATGGCGGGACCCGCCACAATGAGCAGTTCTTC.

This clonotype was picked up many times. CDR3 coding DNA: TGCGCCAGCAGCCAAGAGCATGGAGGGACTGAAGCTTTCTTT. This encodes CASSQEHGGTEAFF. This chain uses TRBV4-1 with TRBJ1-1; no definite D call. The V gene lost 0 bases and the J gene lost 5 bases, with 10 bases spanning the gap. The CDR3 has 14 residues. The germline V gene encodes CDR1 MGHRA and CDR2 YSYEKL.

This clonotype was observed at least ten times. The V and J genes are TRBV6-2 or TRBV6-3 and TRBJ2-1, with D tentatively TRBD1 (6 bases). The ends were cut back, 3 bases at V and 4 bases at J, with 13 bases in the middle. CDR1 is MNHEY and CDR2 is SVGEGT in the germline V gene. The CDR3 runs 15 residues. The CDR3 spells CASSYVSGQYNEQFF. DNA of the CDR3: TGTGCCAGCAGTTATGTGTCCGGACAGTACAATGAGCAGTTCTTC.

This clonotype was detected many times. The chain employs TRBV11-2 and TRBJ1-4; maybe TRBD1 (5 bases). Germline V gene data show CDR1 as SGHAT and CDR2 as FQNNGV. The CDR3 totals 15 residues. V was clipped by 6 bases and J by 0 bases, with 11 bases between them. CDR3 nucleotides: TGTGCCAGCAGTCTGGGACGGGCAACTAATGAAAAACTGTTTTTT. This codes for CASSLGRATNEKLFF.

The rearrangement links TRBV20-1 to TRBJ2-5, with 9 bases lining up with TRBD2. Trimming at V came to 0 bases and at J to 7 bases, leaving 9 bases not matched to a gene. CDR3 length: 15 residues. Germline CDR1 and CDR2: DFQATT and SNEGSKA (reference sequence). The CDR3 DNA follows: TGCAGTGCTAGAGACCCCTGGCGGGGGGGCGCGACCCAGTACTTC. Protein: CSARDPWRGGATQYF.